This TCR beta chain was recorded in a study of blood T cell repertoires in COVID-19. About the study: There were acute and convalescent COVID-19 samples, and they came from the United States, Italy and Spain. Nucleic acid was either cDNA or gDNA, and it came from T cells, B-cell-depleted T cells, or PBMCs.

Original methodology: Reference gene primers were amplified, and this amplification served to estimate nucleated cell counts. This table comes from immunoSEQ multiplex PCR, and its TCRdb copy is limited to in-frame clones, with some not included. V and J calls and clone size follow that table, whereas D and trimming were derived from the DNA. This table has around 220,000 clones, around 86% appearing once. Input material: peripheral blood. The source of this sequence is a human donor in a cohort sampled during active COVID-19.

CDR3 sequence reads: CASSPGQGSQETQYF. The CDR3 coding sequence is TGCGCCAGCAGCCCGGGACAGGGGTCCCAAGAGACCCAGTACTTC. The gene calls are TRBV5-1 and TRBJ2-5, with 10 bases that match TRBD1. The CDR3 is 15 residues long. V was clipped by 4 bases and J by 1 base; unmatched bases: 4. Germline-derived CDR1 and CDR2 are SGHRS and YFSETQ. The full variable domain, rest sourced from reference TRBV5-1 and TRBJ2-5, is KAGVTQTPRYLIKTRGQQVTLSCSPISGHRSVSWYQQTPGQGLQFLFEYFSETQRNKGNFPGRFSGRQFSNSRSEMNVSTLELGDSALYLCASSPGQGSQETQYFGPGTRLLVL.